This TCR beta chain appears in the sequencing data of a study of Ad26.COV2.S vaccination and SARS-CoV-2 variants. Here immunoSEQ multiplex PCR was the method, and the copy in TCRdb shows in-frame clones only, minus some. The table shows about 350,000 clones, with about 85% occurring only once. The sample's treatment: 19 received Ad26.COV2.S at low or high dose, single or two shots; roughly 5 received placebo; per-sample allocation not given. After the first vaccine or placebo injection, samples were drawn on day 63. The germline CDR1 and CDR2 sequences are MGHRA and YSYEKL. The CDR3 covers 18 residues. Trimming cost V 1 base and J 0 bases, with 13 bases left between them.

The sample consisted of peripheral blood, taken in a trial of Ad26.COV2.S vaccine versus placebo. The receptor was derived from a person between 18 and 59 years old who received the Ad26.COV2.S COVID-19 vaccine or a placebo. The chain uses TRBV4-1 and TRBJ2-6; D might be TRBD1 (6 bases). CDR3 nucleotides: TGCGCCAGCAGCCAAGCGGACAGTTATTACTCTGGGGCCAACGTCCTGACTTTC. It yields the protein CASSQADSYYSGANVLTF.